This T cell receptor (beta chain) originates from a study of metastatic and nonmetastatic thyroid tumors. Comment on this clone: The antigen is not known.

None of the patients had undergone any treatment ahead of thyroid surgery. MiXCR reprocessed the PCR reads for TCRdb. The sample consists of more than 10,000 clones, under 30% of them appearing once. The study's findings and limits: For both blood and tumor, malignant thyroid tumors reportedly showed significantly higher TCR beta diversity than benign nodules did.

V trimming: 2 bases; J trimming: 3 bases; junction bases outside the gene matches: 4. Germline assignment: CDR1 GTSNPN and CDR2 SVGIG (reference sequence). This CDR3 comprises 15 residues. This sequence originates from a female donor with papillary thyroid cancer or a benign thyroid nodule (not recorded which). Some clones in this sample may be carry-over from other donors' samples. The gene calls are TRBV30 and TRBJ2-2, with 9 nucleotides matching TRBD1. What was sequenced was tumor tissue. For the CDR3, the DNA is TGTGCCTGGAGTCACAGGGGGCGGGACACCGGGGAGCTGTTTTTT. It encodes CAWSHRGRDTGELFF.